Listed below are T cell receptor beta chains from one sample, sequenced in a study of blood T cell repertoires in COVID-19. Here immunoSEQ multiplex PCR was the method, and the copy in TCRdb shows in-frame clones only, minus some. The table has about 330,000 clones, around 90% seen once. Sequencing was carried out using PBMCs or T cells enriched from blood (not recorded which). The source of these receptors is a woman under 40 who had recovered from COVID-19. The CDR3 runs from the conserved cysteine through the conserved F or W. Fields, in order: J gene, V gene, CDR3 protein.

j_call: TRBJ1-2
v_call: TRBV4-3
cdr3_aa: CASSQDRGVAGYTF

j_call: TRBJ2-2
v_call: TRBV3-1/TRBV3-2
cdr3_aa: CASSPGGGYTGELFF

j_call: TRBJ1-4
v_call: TRBV4-3
cdr3_aa: CASRDRGRNEKLFF

j_call: TRBJ2-7
v_call: TRBV7-2
cdr3_aa: CASTLGLAGYEQYF

j_call: TRBJ1-5
v_call: TRBV27
cdr3_aa: CASSSQGLGQPQHF

j_call: TRBJ1-2
v_call: TRBV5-1
cdr3_aa: CASSWGQGDGYTF

j_call: TRBJ2-3
v_call: TRBV6-1
cdr3_aa: CASSDMSGGGFRDTQYF

j_call: TRBJ2-7
v_call: TRBV5-4
cdr3_aa: CASSSRGTYEQYF

j_call: TRBJ1-2
v_call: TRBV5-1
cdr3_aa: CASSLGRMGALGGYTF

j_call: TRBJ2-1
v_call: TRBV5-6
cdr3_aa: CASSPRGGPNEQFF

j_call: TRBJ1-5
v_call: TRBV18
cdr3_aa: CASSPFDVTHHQPQHF

j_call: TRBJ1-1
v_call: TRBV9
cdr3_aa: CASSVELQPNTEAFF

j_call: TRBJ2-7
v_call: TRBV12-3/TRBV12-4
cdr3_aa: CASRRRGFGEQYF

j_call: TRBJ2-1
v_call: TRBV19
cdr3_aa: CASSIERQGNEQFF

j_call: TRBJ1-1
v_call: TRBV27
cdr3_aa: CASSLGYRNVAFF

j_call: TRBJ2-3
v_call: TRBV5-4
cdr3_aa: CASSLARAGTDTQYF

j_call: TRBJ2-7
v_call: TRBV19
cdr3_aa: CASSTGPGQGYEQYF

j_call: TRBJ1-1
v_call: TRBV6-2/TRBV6-3
cdr3_aa: CASSAIPPGTQKMNTEAFF

j_call: TRBJ1-1
v_call: TRBV29-1
cdr3_aa: CSVRPASGVTEAFF

j_call: TRBJ1-2
v_call: TRBV30
cdr3_aa: CAWSVSGSGYTF

j_call: TRBJ1-4
v_call: TRBV15
cdr3_aa: CATSTNRDSELEKLFF

j_call: TRBJ2-1
v_call: TRBV30
cdr3_aa: CAWSVAPVGGNEQFF

j_call: TRBJ1-5
v_call: TRBV9
cdr3_aa: CASSARDSGQPQHF

j_call: TRBJ2-7
v_call: TRBV15
cdr3_aa: CATSRDGTGVGEQYF

j_call: TRBJ2-1
v_call: TRBV29-1
cdr3_aa: CSAPRTPREDEQFF

j_call: TRBJ2-3
v_call: TRBV30
cdr3_aa: CAWSGISSTDTQYF

j_call: TRBJ1-5
v_call: TRBV2
cdr3_aa: CASSSVTGGEQPQHF

j_call: TRBJ2-7
v_call: TRBV4-2
cdr3_aa: CASSQMPGQDYEQYF

j_call: TRBJ1-6
v_call: TRBV18
cdr3_aa: CASSPSLTGASNSPLHF

j_call: TRBJ2-5
v_call: TRBV29-1
cdr3_aa: CSVEGPGETQYF

j_call: TRBJ1-2
v_call: TRBV6-2/TRBV6-3
cdr3_aa: CASSLDPGYGYTF

j_call: TRBJ1-1
v_call: TRBV27
cdr3_aa: CASSLRWGGGQGTEAFF

j_call: TRBJ1-3
v_call: TRBV25-1
cdr3_aa: CASSATGAENTIYF

j_call: TRBJ1-4
v_call: TRBV7-8
cdr3_aa: CASFEGRRVEKLFF

j_call: TRBJ2-3
v_call: TRBV9
cdr3_aa: CASSFRQGASTDTQYF